A single TCR beta chain is shown here with its context. The antigen this receptor binds is unknown. Base qualities are missing; no much larger clone stands one base away. The sample belongs to a study of cytomegalovirus exposure and HLA in healthy donors (TCRdb year 2017). At the level of the whole study: An earlier analysis of roughly 570 of the donors reported over 250 Gb of sequence data and 117 million unique TCR beta sequences obtained from some 170 million T cells. Class I and class II HLA loci were covered by the typing at four-digit resolution. A later genetic analysis used genome-wide SNP genotypes for about 60% of the roughly 670 donors, treating that subset as a discovery cohort. Besides the first cohort of around 670 subjects, a separate validation cohort made up of 120 different subjects was used. Donor age, sex, ethnicity and CMV serostatus were collected together with the repertoire data. The study combined high-throughput TCR immunosequencing, statistical association of individual TCRs with disease status, and machine learning to predict cytomegalovirus infection status. The genetic ancestry cluster associated with self-reported Caucasian donors included over 80% of the roughly 380 genotyped donors. All discovery cohort repertoires had been generated using a single sequencing platform. Rather than using new phenotypic data, the later analysis identified candidate immune exposures from TCR beta sequences and from how often those sequences occurred across donors. The study used immunosequencing to profile the T cell repertoires of approximately 650 subjects and linked those repertoires to cytomegalovirus serostatus. Among roughly 400 genotyped donors of the cohort, an average of about 240,000 unique TCR beta nucleotide sequences were sequenced per donor, roughly a sixth of them non-productive. To decide whether each TCR beta V gene segment behaved as functional or pseudogenic, an earlier analysis of several hundred of the donors relied on high-throughput TCR beta sequencing. The study aimed to test whether signatures of past pathogen exposure could be identified by cataloging public T cell receptors. In a later analysis, previously published TCR beta repertoires from 666 donors were re-analyzed and high-resolution HLA genotyping was added so that TCR occurrence patterns could be studied. Roughly 300 gigabases of sequencing data and some 85 million unique TCR sequences were included in an early release covering about 620 HLA-typed donors. Typing coverage varied by locus: 629-630 donors for A, B, C, DRB1 and DQB1; more than 500 for DQA1; around 610 for DPA1; approximately 470 for DPB1. Because of strong linkage in the cohort, 5 or 6 DR-DQ haplotypes were treated as single units for association and clustering.

Study-wide conclusions, independent of this receptor: The sequencing pipeline was judged likely to have produced a cluster of highly shared sequence variants as a technical artifact. Because counts were too low, about 18 rarely observed V segments, including chromosome 9 orphons, were excluded from the earlier analysis of a few hundred of the donors. In vitro tests confirmed that a few of the cytomegalovirus-associated TCR beta chains recognize cytomegalovirus antigens. In a later analysis, HLA-associated TCR beta chains showed more clonal expansion and lower generation probabilities than non-associated chains that were equally common. At a false discovery rate of 0.05, a later analysis linked some 18,000 TCR beta sequences to specific HLA alleles. Across donors, most TCR sequences were observed very rarely, whereas some public TCRs were present in many individuals. According to a later analysis, most CMV-associated TCR beta chains appeared to be HLA-restricted, and the HLA associations seemed to be driven largely by CMV exposure. The classifier was reported to diagnose cytomegalovirus status with high specificity and sensitivity in both the original and validation cohorts. Sequencing depth was assumed to be roughly uniform across donors in the presence/absence analyses, though that assumption may not hold. Correlated functional status among segregating V segments might be attributable to linkage disequilibrium, but an unknown experimental factor could not be ruled out. A later analysis reported that several top co-occurrence clusters appeared linked to parvovirus B19, influenza, CMV and Epstein-Barr virus. The 87-base-pair reads could not distinguish some IMGT-functional V segments, including TRBV6-2 and TRBV6-3, so those segments were excluded. Compared with the roughly 720-donor mean, donors in an Asian-associated ancestry cluster had fewer N-insertions in productive TCRs, according to a later genetic analysis. Broadly in line with IMGT annotations, most TCR beta V segments showed up in productive rearrangements about 90% or about 30% of the time in an earlier analysis of around 550 of the donors. Because HLA typing was missing for some donors at each locus, association tests included only the typed subset. According to the authors, the approach could potentially be generalized to other disease states and immunological phenotypes. The study listed 150 to 200 TCR beta chains as associated with cytomegalovirus. An association between a missense DCLRE1C variant and V-gene and J-gene trimming of TCR beta chains was found in a later genetic analysis and replicated in an independent cohort. A further reported finding was that TCR beta sequences accurately predicted the HLA-A and HLA-B alleles for most subjects in the first cohort. Strong co-occurrence of HLA alleles, especially DR and DQ, made assigning TCR associations to individual alleles difficult. In a later analysis, TCR association rates were found to vary across HLA loci, with the most associated TCRs seen for DRB1 alleles and the fewest for HLA-C alleles. Immune exposure information for the cohort was limited to CMV serostatus. In this cohort, only TCR beta chains were sequenced, and detectable features were limited by the absence of alpha or paired-chain data.

From the cysteine up to the phenylalanine, the CDR3 has a length of 14 residues. Only the CDR3 part of the read is kept: 42 bases, read in frame from the first base. For CDR1 and CDR2, the germline V gene lists LGHNA and YNFKEQ. Relative to germline, V is missing 3 bases and J is missing 4 bases, with 4 bases of the junction outside any gene match. In total, more than 500 healthy bone marrow donors made up the cohort. All cohort members were sampled while nominally healthy, although unrecorded immune exposures were likely present. The donor tested CMV seropositive and was one of the 289 seropositive cohort members. A peripheral blood sample was collected from each donor, and TCR beta sequencing was performed on peripheral blood mononuclear cells. Genomic DNA extraction from the blood cell samples was performed with the Qiagen DNeasy Blood Extraction Kit. Preparation of the library involved the immunoSEQ multiplex PCR assay. For the multiplex PCR, a mixture combining 60 forward primers for TCR Vbeta segments and 13 reverse primers for TCR Jbeta segments was used. Amplification of the CDR3 region of rearranged TCR beta genes was performed with a multiplex PCR assay on genomic DNA. The Illumina HiSeq System was used to sequence the amplified TCR beta libraries as 87-base-pair reads. Under the source paper's analysis protocol: In a later analysis, approximately 74 million unique TCR beta chains were counted across the 666 repertoires, and about 10 million of these chains were shared by at least two donors. A nearest-neighbor algorithm error-corrected the raw reads and collapsed the reads into unique sequences, merging closely related sequences to remove PCR and sequencing errors. V, D and J gene segments were assigned by aligning CDR3 sequences to IMGT reference sequences. For a sequence to be retained, a match of at least six nucleotides to both a V gene segment and a J gene segment was required. A rearrangement was called productive if the CDR3 had no stop codons and remained in frame with V and J, and every other rearrangement was called non-productive. CDR3 was defined by IMGT convention, running from the second conserved V-encoded cysteine to the conserved J-encoded phenylalanine. The earlier analysis of some 540 of the donors excluded any sequence lacking an unambiguous match to a single V gene segment. In an earlier analysis of 450 to 750 of the donors, a V segment was called functional when productive rearrangements were above 56.7%, and segregating when the standard deviation between donors exceeded 5%. A statistical classification framework was built to diagnose cytomegalovirus status from the catalog of TCR beta chain sequences. A later analysis assigned V and J genes by comparing TCR nucleotide sequences with IMGT/GENE-DB human TR gene sequences. A later analysis assigned CDR3 sequences and most-parsimonious VDJ recombination scenarios with the TCRdist pipeline. A later analysis defined each TCR beta chain by its CDR3 amino acid sequence plus V-gene family, and excluded reads lacking a unique V-gene family. As a way to deal with suspected cross-contamination and a sequencing artifact, a later analysis dropped approximately 570 nucleotide sequences that were highly shared and had low generation probability. For each public chain, a later analysis derived a clonal expansion index from normalized ranks of inferred template counts within each repertoire. In a later analysis, generation probabilities were computed with a VDJ recombination model fitted to out-of-frame rearrangements, and the resulting probabilities were checked against IGoR. Hypergeometric tests were used in a later analysis to score TCR-TCR, TCR-HLA and TCR-CMV co-occurrence, with a repertoire-size bias correction applied to the TCR pairs. To estimate false discovery rates, a later analysis permuted the HLA or CMV assignments 20 times. In a later analysis, co-occurring TCRs were grouped using DBSCAN, with TCRdist sequence similarity added in when clustering inside HLA-allele-positive subsets. Repertoires with fewer than 30,000 or more than 120,000 public chains were left out of co-occurrence clustering, as were a handful of repertoires with anomalous nucleotide sharing. TCRdb limited this immuneACCESS table to in-frame rearrangements with V and J called. A share of clones is missing; checked studies link under half to unresolved V genes, and the rest is unexplained. D and trimming were read from the DNA, whereas the V and J calls and clone size are those reported in that table. Within this sample are 120,000 to 150,000 clones, with around 79% of them counted one time only. The ten largest clones represent 8.8% of the sample.

Material for sequencing was PBMCs. This clonotype originated in a woman between 50 and 59 years old in good health and CMV-seropositive. The chain was built from TRBV4-2 and TRBJ1-2; the junction holds 8 bases that match TRBD1. The sequence in DNA is TGTGCCAGCAGCCAGAGGGACAGGTTCTATGGCTACACCTTC. Its amino acids are CASSQRDRFYGYTF.